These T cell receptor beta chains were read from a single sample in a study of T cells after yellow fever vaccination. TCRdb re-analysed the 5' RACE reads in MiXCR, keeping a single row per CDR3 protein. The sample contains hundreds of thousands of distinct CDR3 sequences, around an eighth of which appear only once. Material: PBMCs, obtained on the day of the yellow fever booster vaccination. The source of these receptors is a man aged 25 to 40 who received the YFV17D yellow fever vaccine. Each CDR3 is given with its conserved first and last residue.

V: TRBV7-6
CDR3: CASSSFLAGDTGELFF

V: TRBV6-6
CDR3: CASSFLQGYGYTF

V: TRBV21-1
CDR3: CASSNSSPRIPCEQYF

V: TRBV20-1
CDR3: CSALAGEAYNEQFF

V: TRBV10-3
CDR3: CAISESLAGLSTDTQYF

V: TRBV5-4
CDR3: CASSLVSGSGYTF

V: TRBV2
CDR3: CASWGKKGRETQYF

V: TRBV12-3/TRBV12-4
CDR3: CASTQGDTSNQPQHF

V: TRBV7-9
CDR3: CASSLDRTQQETQYF

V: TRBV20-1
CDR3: CSAREQKTGELFF

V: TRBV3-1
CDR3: CASSPGTGRLVTQYF

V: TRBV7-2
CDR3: CASSRPGTEAFF

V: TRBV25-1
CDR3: CASSEWDGGSYNEQFF

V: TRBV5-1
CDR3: CASSSKAGTVNEQFF

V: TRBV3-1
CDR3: CASSLGPGTTEAFF

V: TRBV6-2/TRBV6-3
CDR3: CASSQPRGNQPQHF

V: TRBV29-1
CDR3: CSVGTDNEQFF

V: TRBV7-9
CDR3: CASNPLLAGGPETQYF

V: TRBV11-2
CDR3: CASSSPKGGAQTQYF

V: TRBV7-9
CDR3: CASSSAGLARYNEQFF

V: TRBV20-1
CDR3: CSARDRENSGRHEQFF

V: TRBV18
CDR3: CASSPRQGEGEAFF

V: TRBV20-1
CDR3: CSTSRGYTDTQYF

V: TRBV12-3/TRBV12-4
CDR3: CASHKTGVETQYF

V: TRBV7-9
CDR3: CASSLLDLVYSEQFF

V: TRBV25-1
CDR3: CASSDSSGYNEQFF

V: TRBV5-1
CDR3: CASSFNAGRETGELFF

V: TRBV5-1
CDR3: CASSSYMGQGGINEQFF